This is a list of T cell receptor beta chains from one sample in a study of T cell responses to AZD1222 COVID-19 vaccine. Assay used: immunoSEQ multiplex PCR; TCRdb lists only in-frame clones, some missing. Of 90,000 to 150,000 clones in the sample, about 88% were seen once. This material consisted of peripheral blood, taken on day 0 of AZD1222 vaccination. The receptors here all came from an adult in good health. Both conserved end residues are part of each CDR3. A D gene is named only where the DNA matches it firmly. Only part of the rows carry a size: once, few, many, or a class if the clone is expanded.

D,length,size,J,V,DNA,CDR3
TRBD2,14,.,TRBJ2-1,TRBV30,TGTGCCTGGAGTCCCCTAGCGGGATCGGGGGAGCAGTTCTTC,CAWSPLAGSGEQFF
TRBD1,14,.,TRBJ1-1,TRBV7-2,TGTGCCAGCAGCTTAGCCGGGACAGGCGTTGAAGCTTTCTTT,CASSLAGTGVEAFF
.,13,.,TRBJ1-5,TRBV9,TGTGCCAGCAGCGTAGGGGACAATCAGCCCCAGCATTTT,CASSVGDNQPQHF
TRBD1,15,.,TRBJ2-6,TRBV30,TGTGCCGGGGGACAGGGTAGCTCTGGGGCCAACGTCCTGACTTTC,CAGGQGSSGANVLTF
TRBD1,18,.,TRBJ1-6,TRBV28,TGTGCCAGCAGTTCGACACAGGGGGCGCGGTCCTATAATTCACCCCTCCACTTT,CASSSTQGARSYNSPLHF
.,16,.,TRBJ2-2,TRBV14,TGTGCCAGCAGCCAAGGCACCGGCAGGAACACCGGGGAGCTGTTTTTT,CASSQGTGRNTGELFF
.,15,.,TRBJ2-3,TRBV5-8,TGTGCCAGCAGCTTGTACGCCCGCTTATCAGATACGCAGTATTTT,CASSLYARLSDTQYF
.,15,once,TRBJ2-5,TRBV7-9,TGTGCCAGCAGCGCCCGGGACACCGAGGGTGAGACCCAGTACTTC,CASSARDTEGETQYF
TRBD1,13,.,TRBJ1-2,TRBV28,TGTGCCAGCAGTTTAGACAGGGAGGGTGGCTACACCTTC,CASSLDREGGYTF
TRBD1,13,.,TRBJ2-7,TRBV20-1,TGCAGTGCCAGTACAGGGGCCGCCTACGAGCAGTACTTC,CSASTGAAYEQYF
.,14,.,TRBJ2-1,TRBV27,TGTGCCAGCAGTCCAAGGGGGAGGGCCCATGAGCAGTTCTTC,CASSPRGRAHEQFF
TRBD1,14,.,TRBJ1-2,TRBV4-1,TGCGCCAGCAGCCTTCTTACAGGGGTAGGTGGCTACACCTTC,CASSLLTGVGGYTF
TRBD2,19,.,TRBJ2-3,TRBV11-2,TGTGCCAGCAGCTCGAGGGGGGTGAGGGCTAGCGGGAGAACAGATACGCAGTATTTT,CASSSRGVRASGRTDTQYF
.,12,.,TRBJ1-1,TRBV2,TGTGCCAGCAGGCAGGGTACCACTGAAGCTTTCTTT,CASRQGTTEAFF
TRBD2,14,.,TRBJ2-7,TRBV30,TGTGCCTGGAGGGGGACTAGCGGGAGCTCCGAGCAGTACTTC,CAWRGTSGSSEQYF
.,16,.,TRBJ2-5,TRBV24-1,TGTGCCACCAGTGACACCCAAACAGGGATGCGGGAGACCCAGTACTTC,CATSDTQTGMRETQYF
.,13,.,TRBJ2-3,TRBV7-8,TGTGCCAGCAGCCCGCAGGGAGGTGATACGCAGTATTTT,CASSPQGGDTQYF
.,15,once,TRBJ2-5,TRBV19,TGTGCCAGTAGTATAGGCGGGACCGGACCCGAGACCCAGTACTTC,CASSIGGTGPETQYF
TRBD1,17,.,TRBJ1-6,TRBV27,TGTGCCAGCAGTTTATTGAGGACAGGGCCTTATCATTCACCCCTCCACTTT,CASSLLRTGPYHSPLHF
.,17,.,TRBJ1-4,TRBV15,TGTGCCACCAGCAGAGATCTACGGGGGTGGGATAATGAAAAACTGTTTTTT,CATSRDLRGWDNEKLFF
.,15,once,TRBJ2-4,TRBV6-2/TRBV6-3,TGTGCCAGCAGTTCCGGGGTTTTAGCCAAAAACATTCAGTACTTC,CASSSGVLAKNIQYF
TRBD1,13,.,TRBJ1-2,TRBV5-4,TGTGCCAGCAGCATGGACAGGGATAATGGCTACACCTTC,CASSMDRDNGYTF
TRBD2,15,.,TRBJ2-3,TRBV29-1,TGCAGCGTTGGTCGGGGTAGCGGGAGAACAGATACGCAGTATTTT,CSVGRGSGRTDTQYF
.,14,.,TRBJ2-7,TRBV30,TGTGCCTGGAGTACACAGCTAAGCTCCTACGAGCAGTACTTC,CAWSTQLSSYEQYF
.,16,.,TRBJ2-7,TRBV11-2,TGTGCCAGCAGCTTAGAAAGGCAGAGCGCGACTAACGAGCAGTACTTC,CASSLERQSATNEQYF
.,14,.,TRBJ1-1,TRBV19,TGTGCCAGTATCCCGGGACCGAGGGGCGCTGAAGCTTTCTTT,CASIPGPRGAEAFF